The clone carrying this TCR beta chain was found a few times. One entry per CDR3 protein results from TCRdb running MiXCR on the 5' RACE reads. Of about 83,000 distinct CDR3 sequences in the sample, about 9.4% were seen once. The data were taken from a study of early T cells in non-severe SARS-CoV-2 infection. V lost 3 bases and J 1 base, leaving 10 bases between the germline ends. Germline CDR1 KGHSH, CDR2 LQKENI. This CDR3 is built from 14 residues. This clonotype was obtained from an adult who was a healthcare worker with PCR-confirmed SARS-CoV-2 infection or an uninfected control (not recorded which). The sample here was whole blood, taken at baseline. J is TRBJ2-7 and V is TRBV18; maybe TRBD2 (5 bases). As DNA, the CDR3 is TGTGCCAGCTCACCGGGCCGGGATTCCTACGAGCAGTACTTC. Encoded protein: CASSPGRDSYEQYF.